Below, 8 T cell receptor beta chains from the same sample are listed, as sequenced in a study of control samples from healthy donors and cancer patients. Profiled with immunoSEQ multiplex PCR; TCRdb holds only in-frame clones, not every one. This table has some 160,000 clones, around nine tenths appearing once. Specimen: blood. These TCRs come from a man younger than 45 in good health.

A single count supports this clone. V gene TRBV6-5 combines with J gene TRBJ1-1; no reliable D call. The CDR3 has 13 residues. V was trimmed by 10 bases and J by 4 bases, leaving 16 bases between them. CDR1 is MNHEY and CDR2 is SVGAGI in the germline V gene. DNA for the CDR3: TGTGCCACCCATTCGGAGCGTCGCACTGAAGCTTTCTTT. It specifies CATHSERRTEAFF.

The CDR3 coding sequence is TGTGCCAGCCGAGAGTTCGGGGGTAACTATGGCTACACCTTC. Protein product: CASREFGGNYGYTF. The chain employs TRBV27 and TRBJ1-2; possibly TRBD1 for D (5 bases). Germline CDR1 and CDR2: MNHEY and SMNVEV (reference sequence). The V end lost 8 bases, the J end lost 1 base, and 14 bases lay between the germline ends. CDR3 length: 14 residues.

The J gene is TRBJ2-1, the V gene TRBV10-1; tentatively, D is TRBD2 (5 bases). The CDR3 has 14 amino acids. Trimming left V 3 bases short and J 5 bases short, with 11 bases between. Germline assignment: CDR1 WNHNN and CDR2 SYGVQD (reference sequence). The CDR3 here is CASSEPTTDNEQFF. The CDR3 DNA follows: TGCGCCAGCAGTGAACCGACTACCGACAATGAGCAGTTCTTC.

This chain connects TRBV6-5 to TRBJ2-7; 13 nucleotides match TRBD2. The CDR3 sequence is 14 residues long. The J segment lost 3 bases and the V segment lost 8 bases, leaving 4 bases of the junction unmatched. CDR1 MNHEY and CDR2 SVGAGI come from the germline V gene. In nucleotides, the CDR3 is TGTGCCAGCCGGGGGACTAGCGGGGACTACGAGCAGTACTTC. Protein sequence: CASRGTSGDYEQYF.

The chain links TRBV25-1 to TRBJ2-7; D may match TRBD1 or TRBD2 (5 bases each). CDR1 and CDR2 (germline): MGHDK, SYGVNS. The CDR3 sequence is 17 residues long. Trimming took off 3 bases at V and 5 bases at J, with 23 bases between the two ends. Here the CDR3 reads CASSELGTRQRQNEQYF. The CDR3 DNA follows: TGTGCCAGCAGTGAGCTGGGGACCCGACAGAGGCAAAACGAGCAGTACTTC.

The V and J genes are TRBV5-1 and TRBJ1-1; perhaps TRBD1 as D (6 bases). With 3 bases removed from V and 6 bases from J, the gap between germline ends came to 12 bases. Looked up from germline, CDR1 is SGHRS and CDR2 is YFSETQ. The CDR3 totals 13 residues. The CDR3 region is CASSSQGGAEAFF. The CDR3 DNA follows: TGCGCCAGCAGCTCACAGGGTGGCGCTGAAGCTTTCTTT.

This chain links TRBV2 with TRBJ1-2; a weak D match, TRBD1 (6 bases). CDR1 and CDR2 from the germline V gene are SNHLY and FYNNEI. The CDR3 length is 17 residues. V was clipped by 4 bases and J by 6 bases, with 24 bases between them. CDR3 protein: CASSARDNSIRVHGYTF. The CDR3 nucleotides are TGTGCCAGCAGTGCCCGGGACAACAGCATTCGTGTGCATGGCTACACCTTC.

The rearrangement uses TRBV5-1 and TRBJ1-6; D unresolved. Trimming removed 0 bases at V and 7 bases at J, with 5 bases between. This CDR3 contains 13 residues. The germline CDR1 and CDR2 sequences are SGHRS and YFSETQ. The CDR3, as DNA: TGCGCCAGCAGCTTGGATTGGAATTCACCCCTCCACTTT. Its protein product is CASSLDWNSPLHF.